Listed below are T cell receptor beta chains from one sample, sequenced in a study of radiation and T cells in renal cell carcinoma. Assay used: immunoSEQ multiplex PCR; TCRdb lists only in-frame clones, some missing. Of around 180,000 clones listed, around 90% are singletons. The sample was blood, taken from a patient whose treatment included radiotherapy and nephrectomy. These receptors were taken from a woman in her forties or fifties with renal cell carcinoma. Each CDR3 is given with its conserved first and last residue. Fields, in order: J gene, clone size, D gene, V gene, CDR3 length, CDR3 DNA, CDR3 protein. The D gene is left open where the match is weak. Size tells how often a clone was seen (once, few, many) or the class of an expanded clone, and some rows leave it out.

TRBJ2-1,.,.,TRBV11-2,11,TGTGCCAGCAGCCCCGCCAATGAGCAGTTCTTC,CASSPANEQFF
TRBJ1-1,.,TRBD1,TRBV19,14,TGTGCCAGTAGCCCCGGGACAGAGAACACTGAAGCTTTCTTT,CASSPGTENTEAFF
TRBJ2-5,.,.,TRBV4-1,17,TGCGCCAGCAGCCAAAGGTCCGGGGGAATCGGGCAGGAGACCCAGTACTTC,CASSQRSGGIGQETQYF
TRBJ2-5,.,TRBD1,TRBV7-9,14,TGTGCCAGCAGCCTTAGGGGGCCGCAAGAGACCCAGTACTTC,CASSLRGPQETQYF
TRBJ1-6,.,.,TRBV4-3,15,TGCGCCAGCAGCCAAGAGGTCCCGGGTAATTCACCCCTCCACTTT,CASSQEVPGNSPLHF
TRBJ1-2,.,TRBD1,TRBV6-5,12,TGTGCCGGCGCACAGGGGAACTATGGCTACACCTTC,CAGAQGNYGYTF
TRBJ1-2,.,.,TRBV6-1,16,TGTGCCAGCAGTGAAAACGGCTTACCCGATGGTGGTGGCTACACCTTC,CASSENGLPDGGGYTF
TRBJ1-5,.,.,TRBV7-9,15,TGTGCCAGCAGCTCCCGGGGGGAAGACAATCAGCCCCAGCATTTT,CASSSRGEDNQPQHF
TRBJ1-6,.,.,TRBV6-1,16,TGTGCCAGCAGTGGCAGCGGGGCCGTCTATAATTCACCCCTCCACTTT,CASSGSGAVYNSPLHF
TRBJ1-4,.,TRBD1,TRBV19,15,TGTGCCAGTAGTCAAGGGACAGGCCTTAATGAAAAACTGTTTTTT,CASSQGTGLNEKLFF
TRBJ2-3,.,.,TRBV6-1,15,TGTGCCAGCAGTGAAATTGGGCAGAGCACAGATACGCAGTATTTT,CASSEIGQSTDTQYF
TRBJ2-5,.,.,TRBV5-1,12,TGCGCCAGCAGCTTGGGCCAAGAGACCCAGTACTTC,CASSLGQETQYF
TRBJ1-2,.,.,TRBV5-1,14,TGCGCCAGCAGCCAGGCCCGTTCTCAGGATGGCTACACCTTC,CASSQARSQDGYTF
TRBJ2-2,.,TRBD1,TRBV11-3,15,TGTGCCAGCAGCTTTACAGGGGGCGATACCGGGGAGCTGTTTTTT,CASSFTGGDTGELFF
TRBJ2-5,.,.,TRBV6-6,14,TGTGCCAGCAGGACAGATCTAGCGAGAGAGACCCAGTACTTC,CASRTDLARETQYF
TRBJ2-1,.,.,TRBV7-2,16,TGTGCCAGCAGCTTAGGGGGCGGGGCCTTGGGGAATGAGCAGTTCTTC,CASSLGGGALGNEQFF
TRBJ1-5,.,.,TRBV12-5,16,TGTGCTAGTGGTTTTAGGATTGGGTCGCGGAATCAGCCCCAGCATTTT,CASGFRIGSRNQPQHF
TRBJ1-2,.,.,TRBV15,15,TGTGCCACCAGCAGAGTTGGCCCGGGGAACTATGGCTACACCTTC,CATSRVGPGNYGYTF
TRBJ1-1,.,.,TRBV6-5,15,TGTGCCAGCACTAACGGCTGGGGGCAGAACACTGAAGCTTTCTTT,CASTNGWGQNTEAFF
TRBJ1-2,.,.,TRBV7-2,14,TGTGCCAGCATCCCTTCGGGGGGCCACTATGGCTACACCTTC,CASIPSGGHYGYTF
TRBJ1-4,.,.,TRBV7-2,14,TGTGCCAGCAGCCCCGACAGGCGGGATGAAAAACTGTTTTTT,CASSPDRRDEKLFF
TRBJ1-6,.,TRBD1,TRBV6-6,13,TGTGCCAGCAGAGCAGGGGGTGATTCACCCCTCCACTTT,CASRAGGDSPLHF
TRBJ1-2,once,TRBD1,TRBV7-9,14,TGTGCCAGCAGCCCCCAGGGGACAGCTTATGGCTGCACCTTC,CASSPQGTAYGCTF
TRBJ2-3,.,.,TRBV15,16,TGTGCCACTACCGCGGTCGGCAGCACCTCAACAGATACGCAGTATTTT,CATTAVGSTSTDTQYF
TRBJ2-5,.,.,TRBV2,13,TGTGCCAGCGTCGGCAGGGGTTGGGAGACCCAGTACTTC,CASVGRGWETQYF
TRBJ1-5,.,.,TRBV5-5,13,TGTGCCAGCAGTTGGATCCAGGGGCAGCCCCAGCATTTT,CASSWIQGQPQHF
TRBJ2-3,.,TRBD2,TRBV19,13,TGTGCCAGCAGCGGGGGGGGTACAGATACGCAGTATTTT,CASSGGGTDTQYF
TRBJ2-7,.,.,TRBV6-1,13,TGTGCCAGCACCCACAGGGAGTTCTACGAGCAGTACTTC,CASTHREFYEQYF
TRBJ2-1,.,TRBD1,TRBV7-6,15,TGTGCCAGCAGCTTAGGGCCCACAGGGGGCAATGAGCAGTTCTTC,CASSLGPTGGNEQFF
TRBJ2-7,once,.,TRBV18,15,TGTGCCAGCTCACCTCGGGTCTCTAGCTCCTACGAGCAGTACTTC,CASSPRVSSSYEQYF
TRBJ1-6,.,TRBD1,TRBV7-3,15,TGTGCCAGCAGCGAATCCGGGACAGCTAATTCACCCCTCCACTTT,CASSESGTANSPLHF
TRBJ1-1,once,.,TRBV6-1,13,TGTGCCAGCAAAATTACAGTTGACACTGAAGCTTTCTTT,CASKITVDTEAFF
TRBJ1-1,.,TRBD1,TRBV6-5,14,TGTGCCAGCAGACCCAGGGGGAAAAACACTGAAGCTTTCTTT,CASRPRGKNTEAFF
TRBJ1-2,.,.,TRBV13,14,TGTGCCAGCAGCAATCCGACAGGTGGCTATGGCTACACCTTC,CASSNPTGGYGYTF
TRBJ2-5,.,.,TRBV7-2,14,TGTGCCAGCAGCCCCCGAACAGAGCAAGAGACCCAGTACTTC,CASSPRTEQETQYF
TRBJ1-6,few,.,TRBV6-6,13,TGTGCCAGCAGGGAGGGCGGAAATTCACCCCTCCACTTT,CASREGGNSPLHF
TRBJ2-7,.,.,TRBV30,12,TGTGCCTGGAGTGTTCAGGGTACCGAGCAGTACTTC,CAWSVQGTEQYF
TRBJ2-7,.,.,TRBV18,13,TGTGCCAGCTCACCCCCGGCAGCCTACGAGCAGTACTTC,CASSPPAAYEQYF
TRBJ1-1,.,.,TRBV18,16,TGTGCCAGCTCACCACCGGTGGCCGATCAGAACACTGAAGCTTTCTTT,CASSPPVADQNTEAFF